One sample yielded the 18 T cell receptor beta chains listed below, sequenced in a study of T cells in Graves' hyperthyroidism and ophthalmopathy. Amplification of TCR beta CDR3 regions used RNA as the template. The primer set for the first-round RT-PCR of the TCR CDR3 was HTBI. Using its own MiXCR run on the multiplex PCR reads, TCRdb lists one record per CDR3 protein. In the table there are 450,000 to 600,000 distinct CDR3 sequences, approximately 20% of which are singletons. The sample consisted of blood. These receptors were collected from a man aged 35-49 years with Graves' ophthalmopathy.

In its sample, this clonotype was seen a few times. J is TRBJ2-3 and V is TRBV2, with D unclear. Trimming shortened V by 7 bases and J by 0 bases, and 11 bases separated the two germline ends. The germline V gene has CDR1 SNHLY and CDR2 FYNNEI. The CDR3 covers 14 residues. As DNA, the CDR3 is TGTGCCAGCAAAAACACTTATAGCACAGATACGCAGTATTTT. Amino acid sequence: CASKNTYSTDTQYF.

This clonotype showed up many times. The CDR3 sequence: CASSSLSTGELFF. The CDR3 nucleotides are TGTGCCAGCAGTTCCCTAAGCACCGGGGAGCTGTTTTTT. This chain connects TRBV28 to TRBJ2-2; unclear D gene. The CDR3 totals 13 residues. The V end was cut by 4 bases, the J end by 4 bases, with 7 bases between. Germline V gives CDR1 MDHEN, CDR2 SYDVKM.

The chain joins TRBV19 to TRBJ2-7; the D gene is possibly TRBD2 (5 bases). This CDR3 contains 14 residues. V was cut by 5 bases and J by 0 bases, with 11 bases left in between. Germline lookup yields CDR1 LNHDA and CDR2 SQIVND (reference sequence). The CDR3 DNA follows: TGTGCCAGTAGTCAGCGGAGTAGCTCCTACGAGCAGTACTTC. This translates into CASSQRSSSYEQYF.

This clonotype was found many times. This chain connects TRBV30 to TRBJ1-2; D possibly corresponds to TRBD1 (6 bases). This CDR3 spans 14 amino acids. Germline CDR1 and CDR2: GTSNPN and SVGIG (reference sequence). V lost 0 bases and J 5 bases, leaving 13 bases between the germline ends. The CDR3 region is CAWSVPGQLYGYTF. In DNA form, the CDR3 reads TGTGCCTGGAGTGTCCCCGGACAGCTATATGGCTACACCTTC.

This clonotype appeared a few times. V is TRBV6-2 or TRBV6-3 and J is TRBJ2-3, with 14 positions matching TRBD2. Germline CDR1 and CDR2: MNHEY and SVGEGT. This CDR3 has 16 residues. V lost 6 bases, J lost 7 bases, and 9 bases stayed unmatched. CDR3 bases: TGTGCCAGCAGCTCTGGGACTAGCGGGAGCTGGCATACGCAGTATTTT. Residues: CASSSGTSGSWHTQYF.

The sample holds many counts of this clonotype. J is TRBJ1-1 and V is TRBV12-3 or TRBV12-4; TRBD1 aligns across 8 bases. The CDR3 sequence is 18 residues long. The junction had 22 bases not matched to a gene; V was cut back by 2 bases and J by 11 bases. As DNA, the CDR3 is TGTGCCAGCAGTTTATTGGCCGTTCGTACCCGGGAGGACAGGGCGGCTTTCTTT. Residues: CASSLLAVRTREDRAAFF.

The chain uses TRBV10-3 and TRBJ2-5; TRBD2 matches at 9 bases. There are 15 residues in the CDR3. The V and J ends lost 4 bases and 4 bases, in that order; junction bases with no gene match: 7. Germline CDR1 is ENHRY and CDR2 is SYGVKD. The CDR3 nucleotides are TGTGCCATCAGTGGTGCGGGAGGGTTTGGAGAGACCCAGTACTTC. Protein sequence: CAISGAGGFGETQYF.

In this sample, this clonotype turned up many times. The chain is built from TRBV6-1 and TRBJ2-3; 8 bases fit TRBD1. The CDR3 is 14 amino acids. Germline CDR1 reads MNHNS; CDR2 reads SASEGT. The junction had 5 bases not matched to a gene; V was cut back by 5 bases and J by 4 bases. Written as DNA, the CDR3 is TGTGCCAGCAGTCCCAGGACAGGGTCAGATACGCAGTATTTT. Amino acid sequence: CASSPRTGSDTQYF.

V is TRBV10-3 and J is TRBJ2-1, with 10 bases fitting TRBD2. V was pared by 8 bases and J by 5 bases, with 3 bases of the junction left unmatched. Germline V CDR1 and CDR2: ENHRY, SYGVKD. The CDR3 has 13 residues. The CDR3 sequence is CAICSGGDNEQFF. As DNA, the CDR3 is TGTGCCATCTGCAGCGGGGGGGACAATGAGCAGTTCTTC.

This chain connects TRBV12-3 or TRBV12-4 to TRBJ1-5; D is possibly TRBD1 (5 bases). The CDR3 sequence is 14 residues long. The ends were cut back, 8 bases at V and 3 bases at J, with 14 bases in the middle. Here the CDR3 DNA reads TGTGCCAGCCGAATAGGGGAAACCAATCAGCCCCAGCATTTT. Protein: CASRIGETNQPQHF.

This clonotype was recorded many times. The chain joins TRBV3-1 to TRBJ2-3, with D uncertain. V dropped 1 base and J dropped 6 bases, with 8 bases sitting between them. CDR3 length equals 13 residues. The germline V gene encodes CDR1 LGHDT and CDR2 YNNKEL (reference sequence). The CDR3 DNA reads TGTGCCAGCAGCCAAGGGAACGGGGATACGCAGTATTTT. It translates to CASSQGNGDTQYF.

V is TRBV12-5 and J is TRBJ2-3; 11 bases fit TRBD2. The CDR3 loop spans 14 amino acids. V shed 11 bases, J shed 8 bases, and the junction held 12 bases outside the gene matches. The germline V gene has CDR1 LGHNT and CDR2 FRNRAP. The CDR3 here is CAWRTSGLFCTQYF. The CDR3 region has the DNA TGTGCTTGGAGGACTAGCGGGTTATTCTGTACGCAGTATTTT.

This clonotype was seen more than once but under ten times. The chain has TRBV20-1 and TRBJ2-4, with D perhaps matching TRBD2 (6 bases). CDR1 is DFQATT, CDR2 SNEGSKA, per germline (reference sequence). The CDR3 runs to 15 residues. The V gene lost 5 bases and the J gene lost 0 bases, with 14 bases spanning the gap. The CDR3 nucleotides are TGCAGTGCTGGGCTCGGTAGCGGAGCCAAAAACATTCAGTACTTC. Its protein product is CSAGLGSGAKNIQYF.

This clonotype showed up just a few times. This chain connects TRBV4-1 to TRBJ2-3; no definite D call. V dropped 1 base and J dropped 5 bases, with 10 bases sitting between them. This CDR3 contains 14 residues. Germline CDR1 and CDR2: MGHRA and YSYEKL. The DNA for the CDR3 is TGCGCCAGCAGCCAAGTTAATTTTCGAGATACGCAGTATTTT. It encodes CASSQVNFRDTQYF.

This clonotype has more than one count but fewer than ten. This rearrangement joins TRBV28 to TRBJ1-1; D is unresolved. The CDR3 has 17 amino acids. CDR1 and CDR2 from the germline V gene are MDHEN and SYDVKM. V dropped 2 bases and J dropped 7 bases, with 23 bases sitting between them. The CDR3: CASSLPTNTGSMGEAFF. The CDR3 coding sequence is TGTGCCAGCAGTTTACCCACTAATACGGGCTCAATGGGTGAAGCTTTCTTT.

The CDR3 spells CAISVPESYGYTF. The CDR3, as DNA: TGTGCCATCAGTGTCCCAGAAAGCTATGGCTACACCTTC. The V call is TRBV10-3, the J call TRBJ1-2; D gene unclear. CDR1 ENHRY and CDR2 SYGVKD come from the germline V gene. The length of the CDR3 is 13 residues. V lost 4 bases to trimming and J lost 4 bases, with 10 bases between them.

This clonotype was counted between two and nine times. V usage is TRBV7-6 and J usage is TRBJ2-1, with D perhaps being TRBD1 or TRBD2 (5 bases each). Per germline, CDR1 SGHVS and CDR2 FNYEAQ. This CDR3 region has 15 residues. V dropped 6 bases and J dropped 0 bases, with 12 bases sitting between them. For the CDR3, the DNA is TGTGCCAGCAGACTCGGGGCGAGCTCCTACAATGAGCAGTTCTTC. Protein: CASRLGASSYNEQFF.

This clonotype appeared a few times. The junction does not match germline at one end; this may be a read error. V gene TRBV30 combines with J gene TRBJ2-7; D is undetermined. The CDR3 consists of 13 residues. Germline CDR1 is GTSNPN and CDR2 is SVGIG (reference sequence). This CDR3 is CAWSGSLWNEQHF. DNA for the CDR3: TGTGCCTGGAGTGGGAGTTTGTGGAACGAGCAGCACTTC.